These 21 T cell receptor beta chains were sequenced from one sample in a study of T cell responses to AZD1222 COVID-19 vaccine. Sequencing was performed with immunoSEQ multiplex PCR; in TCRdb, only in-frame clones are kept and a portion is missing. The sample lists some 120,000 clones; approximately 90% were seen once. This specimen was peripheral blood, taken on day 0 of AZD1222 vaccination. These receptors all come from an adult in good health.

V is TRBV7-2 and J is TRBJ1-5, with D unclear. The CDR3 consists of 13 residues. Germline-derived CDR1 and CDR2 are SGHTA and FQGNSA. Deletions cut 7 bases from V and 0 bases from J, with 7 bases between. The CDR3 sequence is CASKTGSNQPQHF. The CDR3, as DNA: TGTGCCAGCAAGACGGGTAGCAATCAGCCCCAGCATTTT.

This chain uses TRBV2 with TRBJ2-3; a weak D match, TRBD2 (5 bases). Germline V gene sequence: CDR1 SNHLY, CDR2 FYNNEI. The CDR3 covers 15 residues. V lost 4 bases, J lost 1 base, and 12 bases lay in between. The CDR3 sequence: CASSVEPAGTDTQYF. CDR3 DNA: TGTGCCAGCAGTGTCGAGCCAGCGGGCACAGATACGCAGTATTTT.

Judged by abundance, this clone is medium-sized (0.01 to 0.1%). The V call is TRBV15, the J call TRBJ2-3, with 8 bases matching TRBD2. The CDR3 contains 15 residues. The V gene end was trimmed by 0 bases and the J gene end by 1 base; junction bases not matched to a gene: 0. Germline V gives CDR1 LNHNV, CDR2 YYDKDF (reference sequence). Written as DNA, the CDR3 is TGTGCCACCAGCAGAGAGCGGGGGGGCACAGATACGCAGTATTTT. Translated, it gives CATSRERGGTDTQYF. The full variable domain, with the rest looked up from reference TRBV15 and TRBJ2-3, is DAMVIQNPRYQVTQFGKPVTLSCSQTLNHNVMYWYQQKSSQAPKLLFHYYDKDFNNEADTPDNFQSRRPNTSFCFLDIRSPGLGDTAMYLCATSRERGGTDTQYFGPGTRLTVL.

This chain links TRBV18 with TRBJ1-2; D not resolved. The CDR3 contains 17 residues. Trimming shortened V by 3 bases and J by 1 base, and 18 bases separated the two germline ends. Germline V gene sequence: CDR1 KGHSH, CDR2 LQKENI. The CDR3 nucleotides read TGTGCCAGCTCACCGGGTACACAGCGACTTCTTAACTATGGCTACACCTTC. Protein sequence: CASSPGTQRLLNYGYTF. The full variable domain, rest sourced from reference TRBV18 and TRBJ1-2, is NAGVMQNPRHLVRRRGQEARLRCSPMKGHSHVYWYRQLPEEGLKFMVYLQKENIIDESGMPKERFSAEFPKEGPSILRIQQVVRGDSAAYFCASSPGTQRLLNYGYTFGSGTRLTVV.

CDR3 residues: CASSLQTYNEQFF. CDR3 DNA sequence: TGTGCCAGCAGTTTACAGACCTACAATGAGCAGTTCTTC. This chain links TRBV12-3 or TRBV12-4 with TRBJ2-1; D is ambiguous. The V end was cut by 2 bases, the J end by 2 bases, with 4 bases between. This CDR3 contains 13 residues.

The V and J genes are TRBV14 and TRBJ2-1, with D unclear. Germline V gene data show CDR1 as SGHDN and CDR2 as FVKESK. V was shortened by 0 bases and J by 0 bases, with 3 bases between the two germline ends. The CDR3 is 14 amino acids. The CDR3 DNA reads TGTGCCAGCAGCCAAGATAGCTCCTACAATGAGCAGTTCTTC. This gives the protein CASSQDSSYNEQFF.

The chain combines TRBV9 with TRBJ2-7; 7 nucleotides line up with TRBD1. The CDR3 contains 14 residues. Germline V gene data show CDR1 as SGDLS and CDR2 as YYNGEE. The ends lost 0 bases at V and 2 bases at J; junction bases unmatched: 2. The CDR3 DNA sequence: TGTGCCAGCAGCGTAGGAACAGGGGCCTACGAGCAGTACTTC. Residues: CASSVGTGAYEQYF.

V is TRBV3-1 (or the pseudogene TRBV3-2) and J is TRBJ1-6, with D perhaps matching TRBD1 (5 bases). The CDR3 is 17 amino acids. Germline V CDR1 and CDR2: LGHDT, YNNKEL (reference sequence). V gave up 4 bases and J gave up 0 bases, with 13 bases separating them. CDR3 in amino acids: CASSRHEGSSYNSPLHF. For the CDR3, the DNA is TGTGCCAGCAGCCGCCACGAGGGGAGCTCCTATAATTCACCCCTCCACTTT.

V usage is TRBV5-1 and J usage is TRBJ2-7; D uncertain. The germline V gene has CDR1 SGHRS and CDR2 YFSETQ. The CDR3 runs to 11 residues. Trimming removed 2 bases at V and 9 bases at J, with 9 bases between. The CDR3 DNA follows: TGCGCCAGCAGCTTAAACTCCGGGCAGTACTTC. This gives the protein CASSLNSGQYF.

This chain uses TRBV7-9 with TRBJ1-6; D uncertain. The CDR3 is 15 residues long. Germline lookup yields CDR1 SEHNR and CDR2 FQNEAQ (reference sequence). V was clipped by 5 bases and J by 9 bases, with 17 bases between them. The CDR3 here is CASSPRGLGGSPLHF. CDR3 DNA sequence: TGTGCCAGCAGCCCCCGAGGGTTAGGAGGTTCACCCCTCCACTTT.

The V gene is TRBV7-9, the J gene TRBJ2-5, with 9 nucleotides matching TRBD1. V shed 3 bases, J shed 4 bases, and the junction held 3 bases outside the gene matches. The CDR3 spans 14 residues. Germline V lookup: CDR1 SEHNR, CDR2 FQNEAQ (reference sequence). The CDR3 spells CASSFDRGVETQYF. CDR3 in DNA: TGTGCCAGCAGCTTCGACAGGGGGGTAGAGACCCAGTACTTC. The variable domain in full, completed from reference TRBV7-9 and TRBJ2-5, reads DTGVSQNPRHKITKRGQNVTFRCDPISEHNRLYWYRQTLGQGPEFLTYFQNEAQLEKSRLLSDRFSAERPKGSFSTLEIQRTEQGDSAMYLCASSFDRGVETQYFGPGTRLLVL.

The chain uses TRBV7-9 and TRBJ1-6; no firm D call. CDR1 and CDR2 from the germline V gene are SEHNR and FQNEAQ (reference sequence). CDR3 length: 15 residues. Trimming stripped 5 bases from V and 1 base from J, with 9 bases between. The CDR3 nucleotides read TGTGCCAGCAGCATTACTACATCCTATAATTCACCCCTCCACTTT. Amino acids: CASSITTSYNSPLHF.

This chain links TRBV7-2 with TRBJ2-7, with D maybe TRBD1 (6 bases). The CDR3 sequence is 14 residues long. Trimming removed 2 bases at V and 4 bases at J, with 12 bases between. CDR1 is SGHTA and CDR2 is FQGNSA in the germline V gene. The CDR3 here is CASSLRQASYEQYF. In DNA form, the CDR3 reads TGTGCCAGCAGCTTACGACAGGCCTCATACGAGCAGTACTTC.

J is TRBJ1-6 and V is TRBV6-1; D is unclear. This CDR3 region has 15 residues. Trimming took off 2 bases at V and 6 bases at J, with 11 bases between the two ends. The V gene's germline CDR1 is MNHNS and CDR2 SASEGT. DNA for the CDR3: TGTGCCAGCAGTGAAACCGGGCCCCTTAATTCACCCCTCCACTTT. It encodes CASSETGPLNSPLHF.

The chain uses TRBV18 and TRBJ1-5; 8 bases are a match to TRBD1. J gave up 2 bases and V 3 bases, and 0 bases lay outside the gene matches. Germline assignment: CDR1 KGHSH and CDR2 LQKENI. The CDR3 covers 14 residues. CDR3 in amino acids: CASSPDRGNQPQHF. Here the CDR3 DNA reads TGTGCCAGCTCACCGGACAGGGGCAATCAGCCCCAGCATTTT.

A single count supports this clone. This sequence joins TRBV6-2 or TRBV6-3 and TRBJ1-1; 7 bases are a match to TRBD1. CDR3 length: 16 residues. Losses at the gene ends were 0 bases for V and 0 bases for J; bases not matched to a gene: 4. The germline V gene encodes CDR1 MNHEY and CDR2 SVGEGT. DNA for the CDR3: TGTGCCAGCAGTTACTCGACAGGGAGGGTGAACACTGAAGCTTTCTTT. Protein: CASSYSTGRVNTEAFF.

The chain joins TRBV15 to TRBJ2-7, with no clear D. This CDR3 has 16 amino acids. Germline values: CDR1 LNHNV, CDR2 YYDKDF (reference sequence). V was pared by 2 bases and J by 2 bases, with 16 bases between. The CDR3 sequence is CATSRPSSGPTYEQYF. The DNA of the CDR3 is TGTGCCACCAGCAGACCATCCTCCGGGCCAACCTACGAGCAGTACTTC.

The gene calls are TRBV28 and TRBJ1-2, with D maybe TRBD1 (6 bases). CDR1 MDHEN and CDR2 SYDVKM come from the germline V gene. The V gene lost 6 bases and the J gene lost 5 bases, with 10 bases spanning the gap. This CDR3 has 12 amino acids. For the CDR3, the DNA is TGTGCCAGCAGCGGGACAATATATGGCTACACCTTC. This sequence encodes CASSGTIYGYTF.

The CDR3 loop is CASSRSGTISGNTIYF. DNA of the CDR3: TGTGCCAGCTCACGATCAGGCACTATCTCTGGAAACACCATATATTTT. This sequence joins TRBV18 and TRBJ1-3; D call uncertain. Germline values: CDR1 KGHSH, CDR2 LQKENI. CDR3 length equals 16 residues. Between the trimmed V and J ends, which lost 4 bases and 0 bases, there was a span of 13 bases.

CDR3 in DNA: TGCGCCAGCAGCCAAGATGGGAGGGCCTCAACTAATGAAAAACTGTTTTTT. Its protein is CASSQDGRASTNEKLFF. The chain uses TRBV4-3 and TRBJ1-4; D is unresolved. CDR1 and CDR2 (germline): LGHNA, YSLEER. The CDR3 totals 17 residues. Trimming took 0 bases from V and 0 from J, leaving 11 bases between them.

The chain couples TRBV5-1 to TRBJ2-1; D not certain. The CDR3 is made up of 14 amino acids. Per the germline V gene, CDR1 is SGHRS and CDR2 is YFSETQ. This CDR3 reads CSSMGARAYNEQFF. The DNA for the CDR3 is TGCTCTTCCATGGGCGCGCGCGCCTACAATGAGCAGTTCTTC.